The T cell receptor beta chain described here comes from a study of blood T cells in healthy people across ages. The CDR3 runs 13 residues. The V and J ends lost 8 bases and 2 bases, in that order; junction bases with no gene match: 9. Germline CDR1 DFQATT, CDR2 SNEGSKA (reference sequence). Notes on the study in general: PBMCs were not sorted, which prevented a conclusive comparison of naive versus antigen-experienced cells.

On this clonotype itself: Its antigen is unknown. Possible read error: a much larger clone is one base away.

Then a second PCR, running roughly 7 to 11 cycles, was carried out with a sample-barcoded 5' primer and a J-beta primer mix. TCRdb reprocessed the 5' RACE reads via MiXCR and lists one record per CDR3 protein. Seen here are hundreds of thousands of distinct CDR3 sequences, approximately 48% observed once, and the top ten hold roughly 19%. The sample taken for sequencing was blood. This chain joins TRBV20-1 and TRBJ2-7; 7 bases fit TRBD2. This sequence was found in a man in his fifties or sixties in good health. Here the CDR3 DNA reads TGCAGTACGCAACTAGCGTTAACCTACGAGCAGTACTTC. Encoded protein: CSTQLALTYEQYF.